Shown below are 22 T cell receptor beta chains from a single sample sequenced in a study of blood T cells in healthy people across ages (dated by TCRdb to 2014 to 2015). Libraries were constructed by 5' RACE. A second PCR of roughly 7 to 12 cycles was run with a J-beta primer mix and a sample-barcoded 5' primer. TCRdb cleaned the public reads at Q25 with fastp, built clones with MiXCR and kept in-frame beta chains. When rows share a CDR3 protein, they turn into one entry using the most common DNA and genes. The sample includes around 2 million distinct CDR3 sequences, with 39% observed a single time. The leading ten clones occupy roughly 24% of the sample. The material sequenced was blood. Source of these receptors: a human donor in good health.

The V and J genes are TRBV4-2 and TRBJ2-1; TRBD2 aligns across 11 bases. Per germline, CDR1 LGHNA and CDR2 YNFKEQ. V lost 3 bases and J lost 5; bases outside the gene matches: 3. The CDR3 extends over 15 amino acids. CDR3 coding DNA: TGTGCCAGCAGCCAGGGACTAGCGGATGACAATGAGCAGTTCTTC. This sequence encodes CASSQGLADDNEQFF.

This clonotype turned up a few times. CDR3 bases: TGCAGTGCGTTCCGCCCGGGACAGGTCTATGGCTACACCTTC. Amino acids: CSAFRPGQVYGYTF. V and J are TRBV20-1 and TRBJ1-2; 8 bases fit TRBD1. CDR3 length: 14 amino acids. Germline V CDR1 and CDR2: DFQATT, SNEGSKA (reference sequence). V lost 6 bases, J lost 4 bases, and 10 bases stayed unmatched.

Only one count was recorded for this clonotype. The chain couples TRBV4-3 to TRBJ1-1; 8 positions agree with TRBD1. Trimming at V came to 0 bases and at J to 5 bases, leaving 8 bases not matched to a gene. The germline V gene has CDR1 LGHNA and CDR2 YSLEER. The CDR3 length is 16 residues. The CDR3 spells CASSQDWTGRSTEAFF. The CDR3 DNA reads TGCGCCAGCAGCCAAGATTGGACAGGGAGGAGTACTGAAGCTTTCTTT.

Comments on this clonotype: A read error may account for a junction end that differs from germline. This chain connects TRBV20-1 to TRBJ1-2, with TRBD1 matching over 10 bases. The V gene's germline CDR1 is DFQATT and CDR2 SNEGSKA (reference sequence). This CDR3 spans 14 amino acids. CDR3 region: CSTSPGQGSYGYTF. The CDR3 coding sequence is TGCAGTACTAGCCCGGGACAGGGGTCCTATGGCTACACCTTC.

The CDR3 loop is CSASGAVSNQPQHF. CDR3 nucleotides: TGCAGTGCCTCCGGGGCGGTTAGCAATCAGCCCCAGCATTTT. The rearrangement joins TRBV20-1 to TRBJ1-5, with D maybe TRBD1 (5 bases). Trimming removed 6 bases from V and 0 bases from J, with 12 bases in between. Per the germline V gene, CDR1 is DFQATT and CDR2 is SNEGSKA (reference sequence). The CDR3 contains 14 residues.

This sequence joins TRBV29-1 and TRBJ1-2; D not resolved. The V gene's germline CDR1 is SQVTM and CDR2 ANQGSEA. Trimming stripped 3 bases from V and 3 bases from J, with 14 bases between. The CDR3 extends over 14 amino acids. CDR3 amino acids: CSVDGIGSHYGYTF. The CDR3 region has the DNA TGCAGCGTTGACGGGATAGGGTCACACTATGGCTACACCTTC.

This clonotype was observed a handful of times. The genes are TRBV12-3 or TRBV12-4 and TRBJ2-7; 8 bases are a match to TRBD1. Losses at the gene ends were 3 bases for V and 1 base for J; bases not matched to a gene: 8. CDR3 length: 16 amino acids. The CDR3, as DNA: TGTGCCAGCAGTTTCGGACAGGGAAGGGGGTCCTACGAGCAGTACTTC. Its translation is CASSFGQGRGSYEQYF.

Comments on this clonotype: Relative to the germline gene, one junction end is altered; a read error may explain this. The J gene is TRBJ2-7, the V gene TRBV12-3 or TRBV12-4; TRBD1 aligns across 11 bases. The CDR3 totals 14 residues. CDR3 residues: CVSSFGTGGYEQYF. The CDR3 nucleotides are TGTGTCAGCAGTTTTGGGACAGGGGGCTACGAGCAGTACTTC.

This clonotype showed up just a few times. The chain joins TRBV11-3 to TRBJ1-1; D is undetermined. Germline V gene data show CDR1 as SGHNT and CDR2 as YENEEA. The length of the CDR3 is 15 residues. Trimming stripped 4 bases from V and 3 bases from J, with 15 bases between. DNA for the CDR3: TGTGCCAGCAGCTCGTCCAAGGGAGAGGACACTGAAGCTTTCTTT. Translating it yields CASSSSKGEDTEAFF.

This clonotype was observed a few times. The rearrangement uses TRBV6-2 or TRBV6-3 and TRBJ2-1; D is perhaps TRBD1 or TRBD2 (5 bases each). Germline CDR1 MNHEY, CDR2 SVGEGT. V shed 4 bases and J shed 1 base, with 17 bases lying between them. The CDR3 has 17 residues. CDR3 amino acids: CASSSRSGTASYNEQFF. CDR3 DNA: TGTGCCAGCAGTTCCCGATCCGGGACCGCTTCCTACAATGAGCAGTTCTTC.

The rearrangement links TRBV15 to TRBJ2-1, with TRBD1 as a possible D gene (5 bases). This CDR3 region has 13 residues. Trimming cost V 4 bases and J 3 bases, with 7 bases left between them. Looked up from germline, CDR1 is LNHNV and CDR2 is YYDKDF (reference sequence). CDR3 nucleotides: TGTGCCACCAGCAACAGGAGCTACAATGAGCAGTTCTTC. Translating it yields CATSNRSYNEQFF.

This clonotype was counted between two and nine times. This chain uses TRBV29-1 with TRBJ2-5; 8 bases match TRBD2. This CDR3 is 13 amino acids long. The germline V gene has CDR1 SQVTM and CDR2 ANQGSEA. V lost 6 bases to trimming and J lost 1 base; unmatched junction nucleotides: 4. CDR3 protein: CSVTGGRQETQYF. CDR3 DNA sequence: TGCAGCGTCACGGGGGGGCGCCAAGAGACCCAGTACTTC.

This clonotype was observed at least ten times. The chain links TRBV10-2 to TRBJ2-7; 7 bases line up with TRBD1. The CDR3 extends over 13 amino acids. J was trimmed by 9 bases and V by 6 bases; bases with no gene match: 11. Looked up from germline, CDR1 is WSHSY and CDR2 is SAAADI. The CDR3 DNA is TGCGCCAGCAGGGGGACAGTATCTGGAGGGCAGTACTTC. Translation: CASRGTVSGGQYF.

The chain uses TRBV7-2 and TRBJ2-7; TRBD1 aligns across 10 bases. J gave up 9 bases and V 1 base, and 6 bases lay outside the gene matches. The CDR3 consists of 14 residues. Germline-derived CDR1 and CDR2 are SGHTA and FQGNSA. The CDR3: CASSLGTGGLGQYF. CDR3 bases: TGTGCCAGCAGCTTAGGGACAGGGGGTTTAGGGCAGTACTTC.

Only a few counts were recorded for this clonotype. The chain has TRBV5-5 and TRBJ2-3, with 8 bases that match TRBD2. The ends lost 3 bases at V and 4 bases at J; junction bases unmatched: 4. The CDR3 contains 14 residues. Germline V lookup: CDR1 SGHKS, CDR2 YYEKEE (reference sequence). The CDR3 DNA reads TGTGCCAGCAGCTCCGGGACTAGGGCAGATACGCAGTATTTT. Residues: CASSSGTRADTQYF.

This rearrangement joins TRBV7-3 to TRBJ2-2; D gene unclear. The CDR3 loop spans 16 amino acids. V shed 1 base and J shed 0 bases, with 9 bases lying between them. Germline CDR1 is SGHTA and CDR2 is FQGTGA. The CDR3 sequence is CASSLNHPANTGELFF. CDR3 DNA sequence: TGTGCCAGCAGCTTAAACCACCCTGCGAACACCGGGGAGCTGTTTTTT.

About this clonotype itself: One end of the junction fails to match germline, which may point to a read error. This chain connects TRBV20-1 to TRBJ2-5; maybe TRBD2 (5 bases). This CDR3 region has 14 residues. Germline CDR1 reads DFQATT; CDR2 reads SNEGSKA (reference sequence). The CDR3 DNA follows: TGCATTGCTAGTTTCCGGGGAATTGGTGAGACCCAGTACTTC. This gives the protein CIASFRGIGETQYF.

This clonotype was seen a few times. The V call is TRBV5-1, the J call TRBJ2-6; no firm D call. Germline CDR1 is SGHRS and CDR2 is YFSETQ. The V and J ends lost 0 bases and 0 bases respectively, with 10 bases between them. The CDR3 has 17 residues. The CDR3 loop reads CASSLGEMNSGANVLTF. In DNA form, the CDR3 reads TGCGCCAGCAGCTTGGGGGAAATGAACTCTGGGGCCAACGTCCTGACTTTC.

This chain links TRBV7-9 with TRBJ2-1; possibly TRBD2 for D (6 bases). This CDR3 contains 14 residues. From germline, CDR1 is SEHNR and CDR2 FQNEAQ (reference sequence). V was trimmed by 5 bases and J by 8 bases, leaving 16 bases between them. The CDR3 DNA sequence: TGTGCCAGCAGCCATACGCGGGGATCGGATGAGCAGTTCTTC. The encoded protein is CASSHTRGSDEQFF.

The chain employs TRBV6-1 and TRBJ2-5; possible D gene TRBD1, 6 bases. V shed 1 base and J shed 2 bases, with 17 bases lying between them. The CDR3 covers 17 residues. CDR1 and CDR2 from the germline V gene are MNHNS and SASEGT. CDR3 amino acids: CASSEGTLKGGQETQYF. CDR3 nucleotide sequence: TGTGCCAGCAGTGAAGGTACCCTGAAAGGGGGTCAAGAGACCCAGTACTTC.

This clonotype was seen at least ten times. The J gene is TRBJ2-7, the V gene TRBV5-1; 7 bases align to TRBD2. CDR1 SGHRS and CDR2 YFSETQ come from the germline V gene. The CDR3 consists of 14 residues. The ends lost 4 bases at V and 2 bases at J; junction bases unmatched: 6. The chain's CDR3 is CASSTRAGAYEQYF. The CDR3 DNA is TGCGCCAGCAGCACCCGTGCGGGGGCCTACGAGCAGTACTTC.

The chain couples TRBV5-1 to TRBJ2-3; D possibly uses TRBD1 or TRBD2 (5 bases each). V gave up 2 bases and J gave up 0 bases, with 10 bases separating them. The V gene's germline CDR1 is SGHRS and CDR2 YFSETQ. The CDR3 has 15 residues. In DNA form, the CDR3 reads TGCGCCAGCAGCTTTCGGGACCATAGCACAGATACGCAGTATTTT. Its translation is CASSFRDHSTDTQYF.